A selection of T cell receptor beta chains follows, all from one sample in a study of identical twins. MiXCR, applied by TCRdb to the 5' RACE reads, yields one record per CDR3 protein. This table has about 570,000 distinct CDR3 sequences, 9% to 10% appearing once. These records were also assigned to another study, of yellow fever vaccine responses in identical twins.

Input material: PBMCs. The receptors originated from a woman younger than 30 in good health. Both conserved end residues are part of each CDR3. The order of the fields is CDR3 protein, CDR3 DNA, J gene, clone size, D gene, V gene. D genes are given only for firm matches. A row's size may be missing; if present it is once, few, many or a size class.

CDR3: CASSVMTNQPQHF
DNA: TGTGCCAGCAGTGTCATGACCAATCAGCCCCAGCATTTT
J: TRBJ1-5
size: .
D: .
V: TRBV6-1

CDR3: CSVEDLLAGYTDTQYF
DNA: TGCAGCGTTGAAGATTTGCTAGCCGGATACACAGATACGCAGTATTTT
J: TRBJ2-3
size: .
D: .
V: TRBV29-1

CDR3: CAAGTLANIQYF
DNA: TGTGCCGCCGGGACCCTAGCGAACATTCAGTACTTC
J: TRBJ2-4
size: .
D: .
V: TRBV10-3

CDR3: CASRFGRGSKETQYF
DNA: TGTGCCAGCAGATTCGGACGTGGGAGTAAAGAGACCCAGTACTTC
J: TRBJ2-5
size: few
D: .
V: TRBV6-2/TRBV6-3

CDR3: CATSRGTSGGQETQYF
DNA: TGTGCCACCAGCAGAGGGACTAGCGGGGGCCAAGAGACCCAGTACTTC
J: TRBJ2-5
size: once
D: TRBD2
V: TRBV15

CDR3: CASSEATVSGANVLTF
DNA: TGTGCCAGCAGTGAAGCGACAGTCTCTGGGGCCAACGTCCTGACTTTC
J: TRBJ2-6
size: .
D: .
V: TRBV2

CDR3: CASSQDRAGGPYNEQFF
DNA: TGCGCCAGCAGCCAAGATAGGGCAGGGGGCCCCTACAATGAGCAGTTCTTC
J: TRBJ2-1
size: .
D: TRBD1
V: TRBV4-3

CDR3: CASSLDGLMGTQYF
DNA: TGCGCCAGCAGCTTAGACGGCCTGATGGGTACGCAGTATTTT
J: TRBJ2-3
size: many
D: .
V: TRBV5-1

CDR3: CASSTRQLQETQYF
DNA: TGTGCCAGCAGCACTAGACAGCTACAAGAGACCCAGTACTTC
J: TRBJ2-5
size: .
D: .
V: TRBV6-1

CDR3: CASRLNEQFF
DNA: TGTGCCAGCAGACTCAATGAGCAGTTCTTC
J: TRBJ2-1
size: few
D: .
V: TRBV2

CDR3: CATGDGSYEQYF
DNA: TGTGCCACAGGGGACGGAAGCTACGAGCAGTACTTC
J: TRBJ2-7
size: .
D: .
V: TRBV19

CDR3: CASSPVGRSVYEQYF
DNA: TGTGCCAGCAGCCCCGTCGGACGCTCGGTCTACGAGCAGTACTTC
J: TRBJ2-7
size: few
D: .
V: TRBV11-2

CDR3: CASSARLAASSYNEQFF
DNA: TGTGCCAGCAGCGCCCGACTAGCGGCGAGCTCCTACAATGAGCAGTTCTTC
J: TRBJ2-1
size: many
D: TRBD2
V: TRBV7-2

CDR3: CASSFLAAYTDTQYF
DNA: TGTGCCAGCAGCTTCCTAGCGGCCTACACAGATACGCAGTATTTT
J: TRBJ2-3
size: few
D: TRBD2
V: TRBV7-9

CDR3: CASRSAGALGEQYF
DNA: TGTGCCAGCAGATCAGCGGGGGCTCTGGGGGAGCAGTACTTC
J: TRBJ2-7
size: few
D: TRBD2
V: TRBV28

CDR3: CSVGGLGASGANVLTF
DNA: TGCAGCGTTGGGGGCCTGGGGGCCTCTGGGGCCAACGTCCTGACTTTC
J: TRBJ2-6
size: .
D: .
V: TRBV29-1

CDR3: CASSQSLLPYEQYF
DNA: TGTGCCAGCAGCCAATCACTCCTACCCTACGAGCAGTACTTC
J: TRBJ2-7
size: few
D: .
V: TRBV6-2/TRBV6-3

CDR3: CATPGPTSGGAFGTDTQYF
DNA: TGTGCCACCCCCGGGCCTACTAGCGGGGGGGCTTTCGGCACAGATACGCAGTATTTT
J: TRBJ2-3
size: .
D: TRBD2
V: TRBV24-1

CDR3: CANALSGSTDTQYF
DNA: TGTGCGAACGCCCTAAGCGGTAGCACAGATACGCAGTATTTT
J: TRBJ2-3
size: many
D: .
V: TRBV12-3/TRBV12-4

CDR3: CASSVATSGEETQYF
DNA: TGTGCCAGCAGCGTAGCGACTAGCGGTGAAGAGACCCAGTACTTC
J: TRBJ2-5
size: few
D: TRBD2
V: TRBV9

CDR3: CASSWDRGKKTQYF
DNA: TGTGCCAGCAGTTGGGACAGGGGTAAAAAGACCCAGTACTTC
J: TRBJ2-5
size: few
D: TRBD1
V: TRBV6-5

CDR3: CASSSWTSPSYEQYF
DNA: TGTGCCAGCAGCTCGTGGACTAGTCCTTCCTACGAGCAGTACTTC
J: TRBJ2-7
size: .
D: TRBD2
V: TRBV7-9

CDR3: CASSYHRGRNTEAFF
DNA: TGTGCCAGCAGTTACCACAGGGGACGGAACACTGAAGCTTTCTTT
J: TRBJ1-1
size: .
D: TRBD1
V: TRBV12-3/TRBV12-4

CDR3: CASSYFGQKDNSPLHF
DNA: TGTGCCAGCAGTTACTTCGGGCAGAAAGATAATTCACCCCTCCACTTT
J: TRBJ1-6
size: many
D: .
V: TRBV6-5

CDR3: CASSFSGRGVFNEQFF
DNA: TGTGCCAGCAGCTTTAGTGGCAGGGGCGTTTTCAATGAGCAGTTCTTC
J: TRBJ2-1
size: few
D: .
V: TRBV11-2

CDR3: CATAKEISGELFF
DNA: TGTGCCACCGCAAAGGAGATCTCCGGGGAGCTGTTTTTT
J: TRBJ2-2
size: few
D: .
V: TRBV15

CDR3: CATSDPGQGGTDTQYF
DNA: TGTGCCACCAGTGATCCGGGACAGGGGGGCACAGATACGCAGTATTTT
J: TRBJ2-3
size: many
D: TRBD1
V: TRBV24-1

CDR3: CASTKGTNSYEQYF
DNA: TGCGCCAGCACCAAAGGGACAAACTCCTACGAGCAGTACTTC
J: TRBJ2-7
size: .
D: .
V: TRBV5-1

CDR3: CASSLGVAGYTF
DNA: TGTGCCAGCAGCCTGGGGGTGGCTGGCTACACCTTC
J: TRBJ1-2
size: many
D: .
V: TRBV3-1

CDR3: CASRGPSGHYEQYF
DNA: TGTGCCAGCAGGGGACCCAGCGGCCACTACGAGCAGTACTTC
J: TRBJ2-7
size: .
D: .
V: TRBV6-1